This T cell receptor beta chain comes out of a study of T cell repertoires in cytomegalovirus infection. Study at large: Matching HLA type and CMV infection were both indicated by public TCR beta signatures.

This clonotype was seen a handful of times. Antigen unknown. General study results and limits: People with CMV and the relevant HLA were identified by cumulative public TCR beta family frequency. In two of eight donors, the top clonotype was HLA-C-restricted CMV-specific.

Germline V gives CDR1 SGHVT, CDR2 SQSDAQ. Trimming removed 4 bases from V and 6 bases from J, with 29 bases in between. The CDR3 has 19 amino acids. TCRdb re-called the reads through MiXCR, storing one row per CDR3 protein. The data hold 200,000 to 250,000 distinct CDR3 sequences, with roughly 22% observed a single time. Sequenced sample: CD8+ T cells from PBMCs. The chain uses TRBV7-4 and TRBJ2-3; D may be TRBD1 or TRBD2 (5 bases each). The sequence derives from a human donor in good health (CMV status not recorded). Some clones in this sample may be carry-over from other donors' samples. DNA for the CDR3: TGTGCCAGCAGCTCGACCGTTCTAGAGACCGGGACCAGCGACGATACGCAGTATTTT. It yields the protein CASSSTVLETGTSDDTQYF.